This TCR beta chain emerged from a study of blood T cell repertoires in COVID-19. V shed 5 bases and J shed 3 bases, with 4 bases lying between them. The CDR3 is 11 amino acids. The germline V gene encodes CDR1 MNHEY and CDR2 SMNVEV (reference sequence). The protocol was immunoSEQ multiplex PCR, while the TCRdb copy is restricted to in-frame clones and leaves out a portion. Of 95,000 to 110,000 clones listed, around nine tenths were seen once; the top ten hold around 5.5%. The sample consisted of peripheral blood. The V call is TRBV27, the J call TRBJ2-5; no definite D call. This receptor was taken from a human donor in a cohort sampled during active COVID-19. CDR3 nucleotide sequence: TGTGCCAGCAGTCCCGAAGAGACCCAGTACTTC. Protein sequence: CASSPEETQYF.